A single sample is the source of the 29 T cell receptor beta chains below, sequenced in a study of OX40 agonist ivuxolimab in advanced cancers. Method: immunoSEQ multiplex PCR; TCRdb's copy keeps in-frame clones and lacks some. The sample lists fewer than 25,000 clones; about 79% were seen once. Sequenced material: CD4+ or CD8+ T cells sorted from blood, taken in a trial of the OX40 agonist ivuxolimab. The receptors come from an adult with an advanced solid tumor such as melanoma, head and neck, liver or kidney cancer.

V and J are TRBV4-2 and TRBJ1-3; 9 bases line up with TRBD1. Losses at the gene ends were 0 bases for V and 12 bases for J; bases not matched to a gene: 6. The CDR3 has 14 residues. Germline V gives CDR1 LGHNA, CDR2 YNFKEQ. CDR3 residues: CASSQERTGESIYF. CDR3 coding DNA: TGTGCCAGCAGCCAAGAACGGACAGGGGAAAGCATATATTTT.

The CDR3 spells CASSARLAGANEQFF. CDR3 coding DNA: TGTGCCAGCAGCGCTCGACTAGCGGGAGCCAATGAGCAGTTCTTC. The chain has TRBV9 and TRBJ2-1; 12 positions agree with TRBD2. The CDR3 has 15 amino acids. Looked up from germline, CDR1 is SGDLS and CDR2 is YYNGEE. V shed 3 bases and J 6 bases; nucleotides not matched to a gene: 4.

The chain uses TRBV10-2 and TRBJ2-3; 12 bases line up with TRBD2. CDR1 is WSHSY, CDR2 SAAADI, per germline. The CDR3 spans 16 residues. V shed 9 bases and J 8 bases; nucleotides not matched to a gene: 15. The CDR3 region has the DNA TGCGCCAGTAGGGACAGGGTCGCTAGCGGGAGGGCTACGCAGTATTTT. Amino acids: CASRDRVASGRATQYF.

CDR3 bases: TGTGCCAGCAGCTGGAGGGGGTCGGTGGAGGAGACCCAGTACTTC. Its translation is CASSWRGSVEETQYF. This chain connects TRBV7-9 to TRBJ2-5; D is possibly TRBD1 or TRBD2 (6 bases each). V was clipped by 4 bases and J by 5 bases, with 17 bases between them. CDR3 size: 15 residues. Germline CDR1 and CDR2: SEHNR and FQNEAQ (reference sequence).

This clone was recorded a few times. The chain employs TRBV2 and TRBJ2-7; D remains unclear. Deletions cut 0 bases from V and 0 bases from J, with 6 bases between. The CDR3 consists of 14 residues. Germline V gives CDR1 SNHLY, CDR2 FYNNEI. The CDR3 reads CASSEAPSSYEQYF. CDR3 sequence (DNA): TGTGCCAGCAGTGAAGCCCCGAGCTCCTACGAGCAGTACTTC.

The chain couples TRBV7-9 to TRBJ2-1, with 8 bases identical to TRBD2. V lost 2 bases to trimming and J lost 10 bases; unmatched junction nucleotides: 13. Germline values: CDR1 SEHNR, CDR2 FQNEAQ (reference sequence). CDR3 size: 16 residues. The CDR3: CASSLSPLAAPKEQFF. The CDR3 DNA follows: TGTGCCAGCAGCTTATCCCCACTAGCGGCCCCCAAAGAGCAGTTCTTC.

V and J are TRBV5-5 and TRBJ2-5, with D possibly matching TRBD1 (5 bases). The CDR3 is 15 amino acids. The V gene's germline CDR1 is SGHKS and CDR2 YYEKEE (reference sequence). V dropped 7 bases and J dropped 5 bases, with 21 bases sitting between them. The CDR3, as DNA: TGTGCCAGCCTGGGCGAGTATGGGGCCACCGAGACCCAGTACTTC. This codes for CASLGEYGATETQYF.

This clone appeared once. The chain joins TRBV7-8 to TRBJ2-5; 7 bases match TRBD2. The CDR3 consists of 16 residues. Losses at the gene ends were 2 bases for V and 1 base for J; bases not matched to a gene: 7. From germline, CDR1 is SGHVS and CDR2 FQNEAQ. The CDR3 protein is CASSLRTSPFQETQYF. The CDR3 DNA sequence: TGTGCCAGCAGCTTAAGGACTAGTCCTTTCCAAGAGACCCAGTACTTC.

This chain connects TRBV6-6 to TRBJ1-1, with D possibly being TRBD1 (5 bases). This CDR3 is 14 amino acids long. The germline V and J ends were trimmed by 4 bases and 7 bases, with 16 bases remaining between them. Germline CDR1 MNHNY, CDR2 SVGAGI (reference sequence). In DNA, the CDR3 is TGTGCCAGCAGTTCCGGCCGGGACCGGAATGAAGCTTTCTTT. Its protein product is CASSSGRDRNEAFF.

The chain employs TRBV2 and TRBJ1-1; D gene uncertain. Germline V gene sequence: CDR1 SNHLY, CDR2 FYNNEI. With 1 base removed from V and 3 bases from J, the gap between germline ends came to 12 bases. The CDR3 runs 15 residues. CDR3 amino acids: CASSEGVSVYTEAFF. The CDR3 DNA reads as TGTGCCAGCAGTGAAGGGGTTTCGGTGTACACTGAAGCTTTCTTT.

The genes are TRBV7-9 and TRBJ2-4; 13 nucleotides match TRBD2. Germline V CDR1 and CDR2: SEHNR, FQNEAQ (reference sequence). V dropped 5 bases and J dropped 3; count of bases not matched to a gene: 10. The length of the CDR3 is 18 residues. CDR3 amino acids: CASSTGLAGPWSKNIQYF. In DNA, the CDR3 is TGTGCCAGCAGCACGGGACTAGCGGGACCTTGGAGCAAAAACATTCAGTACTTC.

This clone was counted once. The J gene is TRBJ1-3, the V gene TRBV4-2; perhaps TRBD1 as D (5 bases). V lost 5 bases and J lost 4, with 15 bases in between. The CDR3 spans 15 residues. CDR1 is LGHNA, CDR2 YNFKEQ, per germline. The CDR3 is CASSLGEGPGNTIYF. In DNA form, the CDR3 reads TGTGCCAGCAGCTTGGGAGAGGGGCCCGGAAACACCATATATTTT.

The V call is TRBV9, the J call TRBJ2-7, with 8 nucleotides matching TRBD2. CDR1 and CDR2 from the germline V gene are SGDLS and YYNGEE. V shed 0 bases and J 2 bases; nucleotides not matched to a gene: 7. This CDR3 is 16 amino acids long. The CDR3 protein is CASSVESASGPYEQYF. The DNA for the CDR3 is TGTGCCAGCAGCGTAGAGTCGGCTAGCGGGCCCTACGAGCAGTACTTC.

The V gene is TRBV19, the J gene TRBJ1-5, with D maybe TRBD1 (6 bases). Germline CDR1 and CDR2: LNHDA and SQIVND (reference sequence). The CDR3 length is 15 residues. Trimming left V 4 bases short and J 2 bases short, with 12 bases between. CDR3 sequence: CASSTDSGGNQPQHF. In DNA form, the CDR3 reads TGTGCCAGTAGTACGGACAGCGGAGGCAATCAGCCCCAGCATTTT.

This chain links TRBV27 with TRBJ2-1, with 14 bases aligning to TRBD2. Trimming removed 5 bases from V and 7 bases from J; junction bases left unmatched: 7. CDR1 MNHEY and CDR2 SMNVEV come from the germline V gene (reference sequence). The CDR3 covers 16 residues. The CDR3 nucleotides read TGTGCCAGCAGTCCCGGGACTAGCGGGAGCTGGAATGAGCAGTTCTTC. This gives the protein CASSPGTSGSWNEQFF.

The rearrangement uses TRBV6-5 and TRBJ2-5, with 8 bases aligning to TRBD1. Matching the DNA end better, TRBJ2-7 makes the J call doubtful. The CDR3 contains 12 residues. The germline CDR1 and CDR2 sequences are MNHEY and SVGAGI. The CDR3 protein is CASSMQGAEQYF. CDR3 nucleotide sequence: TGTGCCAGCAGTATGCAGGGGGCCGAGCAGTACTTC.

This clone was observed a few times. This sequence joins TRBV25-1 and TRBJ2-2; 10 bases agree with TRBD2. CDR3 length: 18 amino acids. Germline loops: CDR1 MGHDK, CDR2 SYGVNS. Trimming removed 1 base from V and 3 bases from J; junction bases left unmatched: 8. CDR3 in amino acids: CASSELPGGLADTGELFF. For the CDR3, the DNA is TGTGCCAGCAGTGAATTACCCGGAGGACTAGCGGACACCGGGGAGCTGTTTTTT.

The J gene is TRBJ2-6, the V gene TRBV5-1, with D perhaps TRBD1 (5 bases). This CDR3 comprises 19 residues. The V gene lost 4 bases and the J gene lost 1 base, with 21 bases spanning the gap. Looked up from germline, CDR1 is SGHRS and CDR2 is YFSETQ. CDR3 in amino acids: CASSLPMTAASSGANVLTF. Here the CDR3 DNA reads TGCGCCAGCAGCCTCCCGATGACAGCTGCCTCATCTGGGGCCAACGTCCTGACTTTC.

The chain has TRBV9 and TRBJ2-1, with 11 bases identical to TRBD1. This CDR3 has 14 amino acids. CDR1 and CDR2 from the germline V gene are SGDLS and YYNGEE. The junction had 1 base not matched to a gene; V was cut back by 2 bases and J by 6 bases. CDR3 region: CASSVGQGGNEQFF. The CDR3 nucleotides read TGTGCCAGCAGCGTGGGACAGGGGGGCAATGAGCAGTTCTTC.

The chain combines TRBV5-8 with TRBJ1-4, with D possibly TRBD1 on 6 matching bases. Trimming pared 4 bases from V and 7 bases from J, leaving 17 bases between. The germline CDR1 and CDR2 sequences are SGHTS and YDEGEE. The CDR3 loop spans 15 amino acids. The CDR3 protein is CASSPGTLSREKLFF. The DNA for the CDR3 is TGTGCCAGCAGCCCCGGGACACTTTCGCGTGAAAAACTGTTTTTT.

This sequence joins TRBV7-9 and TRBJ2-5, with D perhaps TRBD2 (6 bases). The ends were cut back, 1 base at V and 3 bases at J, with 15 bases in the middle. This CDR3 is built from 16 residues. Germline V gene lookup returns CDR1 SEHNR and CDR2 FQNEAQ (reference sequence). In DNA form, the CDR3 reads TGTGCCAGCAGCTTAGACGGGACTTGGGTTAAAGAGACCCAGTACTTC. The encoded protein is CASSLDGTWVKETQYF.

This clone was picked up one time. The chain combines TRBV25-1 with TRBJ2-7, with D unclear. The germline gives CDR1 MGHDK, CDR2 SYGVNS. Trimming pared 2 bases from V and 9 bases from J, leaving 11 bases between. The CDR3 extends over 12 amino acids. The CDR3 is CASSEGSAAQYF. CDR3 bases: TGTGCCAGCAGTGAAGGATCTGCCGCGCAGTACTTC.

A single count supports this clone. The chain combines TRBV5-6 with TRBJ2-5; 7 positions match TRBD1. Trimming cost V 3 bases and J 2 bases; bases outside gene matches: 4. The CDR3 totals 14 residues. Germline V CDR1 and CDR2: SGHDT, YYEEEE. CDR3 in amino acids: CASSSRQGQETQYF. CDR3 nucleotides: TGTGCCAGCAGCTCCAGACAGGGACAAGAGACCCAGTACTTC.

By share, this clone ranks as medium-sized (0.01 to 0.1%). The genes are TRBV29-1 and TRBJ1-1; D gene uncertain. Germline loops: CDR1 SQVTM, CDR2 ANQGSEA. The germline V and J ends were trimmed by 4 bases and 8 bases, with 11 bases remaining between them. The CDR3 has 11 residues. The CDR3 here is CSVVTTLEAFF. The CDR3 nucleotides read TGCAGCGTTGTAACGACTTTAGAAGCTTTCTTT.

This clone was recorded once. The gene calls are TRBV4-1 and TRBJ2-7; D ambiguous. Germline V gene sequence: CDR1 MGHRA, CDR2 YSYEKL. V lost 2 bases and J lost 1, with 6 bases in between. There are 13 residues in the CDR3. CDR3 nucleotide sequence: TGCGCCAGCAGCCAACAGACGTCCTACGAGCAGTACTTC. Translated, it gives CASSQQTSYEQYF.

V gene TRBV7-9 combines with J gene TRBJ2-2; either TRBD1 or TRBD2 may fit D (5 bases each). The CDR3 has 17 amino acids. Trimming pared 3 bases from V and 3 bases from J, leaving 17 bases between. Germline V gives CDR1 SEHNR, CDR2 FQNEAQ (reference sequence). Here the CDR3 DNA reads TGTGCCAGCAGCTTCCCAGAACCCCTGGGGGACACCGGGGAGCTGTTTTTT. Its protein product is CASSFPEPLGDTGELFF.

The chain is built from TRBV7-9 and TRBJ2-6; unclear D gene. This CDR3 is built from 12 residues. Per the germline V gene, CDR1 is SEHNR and CDR2 is FQNEAQ (reference sequence). V was cut by 1 base and J by 5 bases, with 0 bases left in between. Written as DNA, the CDR3 is TGTGCCAGCAGCTTAGGGGCCAACGTCCTGACTTTC. It codes for CASSLGANVLTF.

The chain combines TRBV6-5 with TRBJ1-6; 10 positions match TRBD1. The CDR3 totals 15 residues. The ends lost 7 bases at V and 9 bases at J; junction bases unmatched: 9. Germline V CDR1 and CDR2: MNHEY, SVGAGI. CDR3 DNA sequence: TGTGCCAGCACTAAAAGGGGACAGGGGAGTTCACCCCTCCACTTT. Translation gives CASTKRGQGSSPLHF.

This chain links TRBV4-2 with TRBJ2-7, with 7 bases matching TRBD2. The ends lost 0 bases at V and 1 base at J; junction bases unmatched: 6. CDR1 LGHNA and CDR2 YNFKEQ come from the germline V gene. The CDR3 length is 16 residues. CDR3 in amino acids: CASSQEIGGGSYEQYF. The CDR3 DNA is TGTGCCAGCAGCCAAGAAATTGGGGGGGGATCCTACGAGCAGTACTTC.